The source of this T cell receptor (beta chain) is a study of blood T cell repertoires in COVID-19. The overall study: In each case, the material was cDNA or gDNA derived from T cells, B-cell-depleted T cells, or PBMCs.

Participants were aged about 18 to 90 years, lived in over 20 US areas, and enrolled virtually. Germline CDR1 is SNHLY and CDR2 is FYNNEI. This CDR3 spans 15 amino acids. The V gene end was trimmed by 8 bases and the J gene end by 7 bases; junction bases not matched to a gene: 16. Original data processing: Reference gene primer amplification yielded estimated nucleated cell counts. This table comes from immunoSEQ multiplex PCR, and its TCRdb copy is limited to in-frame clones, with some not included. D and trimming were read from the DNA, whereas the V and J calls and clone size are those reported in that table. The data hold about 280,000 clones, with 85% observed a single time.

Sample: PBMCs or T cells enriched from blood (not recorded which). The clonotype originates from a woman in her forties or fifties who had recovered from COVID-19. The rearrangement links TRBV2 to TRBJ2-7; 8 bases map to TRBD1. This chain's CDR3 is CASGTGVTNLGEQYF. Written as DNA, the CDR3 is TGTGCCAGCGGGACAGGCGTCACAAACCTGGGGGAGCAGTACTTC.